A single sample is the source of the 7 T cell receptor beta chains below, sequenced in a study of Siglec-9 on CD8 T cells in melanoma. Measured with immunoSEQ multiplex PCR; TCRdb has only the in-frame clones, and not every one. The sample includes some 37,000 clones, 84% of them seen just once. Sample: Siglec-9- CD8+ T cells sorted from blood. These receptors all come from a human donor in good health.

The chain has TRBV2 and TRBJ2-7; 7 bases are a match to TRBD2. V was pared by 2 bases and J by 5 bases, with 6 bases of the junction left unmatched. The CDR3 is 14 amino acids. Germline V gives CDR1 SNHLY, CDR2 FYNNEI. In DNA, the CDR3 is TGTGCCAGCAGTGAAACGGCAGCGGGGCACGAGCAGTACTTC. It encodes CASSETAAGHEQYF.

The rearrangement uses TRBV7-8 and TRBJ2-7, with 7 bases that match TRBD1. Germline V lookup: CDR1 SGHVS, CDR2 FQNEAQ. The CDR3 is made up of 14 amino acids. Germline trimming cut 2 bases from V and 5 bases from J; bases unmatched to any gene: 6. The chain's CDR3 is CASSLRGGLNEQYF. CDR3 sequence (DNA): TGTGCCAGCAGCTTACGAGGGGGCCTCAACGAGCAGTACTTC.

The CDR3 region has the DNA TGTGCCTGTTCGAGAGGAAACACCATATATTTT. Protein: CACSRGNTIYF. The chain recombines TRBV30 with TRBJ1-3; no reliable D call. The CDR3 runs to 11 residues. V lost 6 bases, J lost 4 bases, and 7 bases lay in between. Germline assignment: CDR1 GTSNPN and CDR2 SVGIG (reference sequence).

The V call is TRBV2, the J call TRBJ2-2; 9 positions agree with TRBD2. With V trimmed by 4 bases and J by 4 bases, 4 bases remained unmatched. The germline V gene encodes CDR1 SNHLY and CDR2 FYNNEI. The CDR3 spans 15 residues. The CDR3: CASSATSGVTGELFF. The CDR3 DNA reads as TGTGCCAGCAGTGCGACTAGCGGAGTCACCGGGGAGCTGTTTTTT. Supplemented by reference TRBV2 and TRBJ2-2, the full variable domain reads EPEVTQTPSHQVTQMGQEVILRCVPISNHLYFYWYRQILGQKVEFLVSFYNNEISEKSEIFDDQFSVERPDGSNFTLKIRSTKLEDSAMYFCASSATSGVTGELFFGEGSRLTVL.

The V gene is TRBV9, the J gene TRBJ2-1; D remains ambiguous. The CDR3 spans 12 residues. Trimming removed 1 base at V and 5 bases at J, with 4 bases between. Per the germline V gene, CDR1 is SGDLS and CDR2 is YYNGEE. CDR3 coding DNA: TGTGCCAGCAGCGTACTACACAATGAGCAGTTCTTC. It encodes CASSVLHNEQFF.

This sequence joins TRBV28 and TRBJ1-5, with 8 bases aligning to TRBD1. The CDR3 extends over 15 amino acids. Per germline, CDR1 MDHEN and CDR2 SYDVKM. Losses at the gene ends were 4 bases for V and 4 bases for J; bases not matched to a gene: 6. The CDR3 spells CASSSQGVRNQPQHF. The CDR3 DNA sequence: TGTGCCAGCAGTTCACAGGGGGTTAGGAATCAGCCCCAGCATTTT.

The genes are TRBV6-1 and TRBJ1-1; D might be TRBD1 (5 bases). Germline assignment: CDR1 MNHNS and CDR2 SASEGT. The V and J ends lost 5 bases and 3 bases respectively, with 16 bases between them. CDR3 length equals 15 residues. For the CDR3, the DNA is TGTGCCAGCAGTAACCGGGACGATTACGACACTGAAGCTTTCTTT. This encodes CASSNRDDYDTEAFF.